These T cell receptor beta chains were read from a single sample in a study of T-cell reconstitution after alpha-beta-depleted transplantation in children. TCRdb re-called the PCR reads with MiXCR, one entry per CDR3 protein. The table lists about 980,000 distinct CDR3 sequences, less than 30% of them singletons, with roughly 28% in the top ten. The source material was PBMCs, mostly from graft donor cells, sampled 360 days after TCRalphabeta/CD19-depleted stem cell transplant. These receptors were obtained from a boy less than two years old who had a stem cell transplant for SCID, so the T cells may come from the graft donor. Each CDR3 is given with its conserved first and last residue. The order of the fields is clone size, D gene, V gene, J gene, CDR3 protein, CDR3 DNA. A D gene is named only where the DNA matches it firmly. Some rows have no size entry. The others give once, few or many, or a class for an expanded clone.

NA	NA	TRBV12-5	TRBJ2-5	CASGLVGKGLDSTETQYF	TGTGCTAGTGGTTTGGTAGGAAAGGGGTTGGATTCGACGGAGACCCAGTACTTC
NA	NA	TRBV7-9	TRBJ1-1	CASSQPGITEAFF	TGTGCCAGCAGTCAACCAGGGATCACTGAAGCTTTCTTT
NA	NA	TRBV3-1	TRBJ1-2	CASSQGLGVHGYTF	TGTGCCAGCAGCCAAGGGTTGGGGGTGCATGGCTACACCTTC
few	NA	TRBV2	TRBJ2-1	CASGDEALLPYNEQFF	TGTGCCAGCGGGGACGAAGCCCTTCTTCCTTACAATGAGCAGTTCTTC
few	TRBD2	TRBV20-1	TRBJ2-3	CSAHSGGADTQYF	TGCAGTGCTCACAGCGGGGGGGCAGATACGCAGTATTTT
NA	NA	TRBV27	TRBJ2-3	CASSLYGPDTQYF	TGTGCCAGCAGTTTATATGGTCCAGATACGCAGTATTTT
few	NA	TRBV12-3/TRBV12-4	TRBJ1-1	CASSRTEDNTEAFF	TGTGCCAGCAGTCGGACGGAGGATAACACTGAAGCTTTCTTT
few	TRBD1	TRBV12-3/TRBV12-4	TRBJ1-4	CASSRDREGEKLFF	TGTGCCAGCAGCCGAGACAGGGAGGGCGAAAAACTGTTTTTT
few	NA	TRBV6-5	TRBJ2-3	CASSYSVDTDTQYF	TGTGCCAGCAGTTACTCGGTCGACACAGATACGCAGTATTTT
once	NA	TRBV5-1	TRBJ2-2	CASSLEHRWNTGELFF	TGCGCCAGCAGCTTGGAACACCGCTGGAACACCGGGGAGCTGTTTTTT
NA	NA	TRBV6-1	TRBJ2-3	CASSRGRYTDTQYF	TGTGCCAGCAGTCGTGGCAGGTACACAGATACGCAGTATTTT
NA	NA	TRBV27	TRBJ2-3	CASSFEVPRVTDTQYF	TGTGCCAGCAGTTTTGAAGTCCCACGCGTAACAGATACGCAGTATTTT
few	NA	TRBV6-1	TRBJ2-7	CASSEKARGEYF	TGTGCCAGCAGTGAAAAGGCCAGGGGAGAGTACTTC
NA	TRBD1	TRBV5-1	TRBJ2-7	CASSLELRQGRYEQYF	TGCGCCAGCAGCTTGGAGTTGAGACAGGGCCGGTACGAGCAGTACTTC
NA	NA	TRBV5-1	TRBJ2-6	CASSLQERGANVLTF	TGCGCCAGCAGCCTACAGGAGAGGGGGGCCAACGTCCTGACTTTC